The T cell receptor beta chain under discussion was sequenced for a study of cytomegalovirus exposure and HLA in healthy donors. General study results and limits: Presence/absence analysis assumed near-uniform sequencing depth across donors. Reported findings show TCR beta sequences accurately forecast HLA-A and HLA-B alleles in most subjects.

In regard to this clone: Its target is not known.

The PCR used 60 Vbeta and 13 Jbeta primers. Here immunoSEQ multiplex PCR was the method, and the copy in TCRdb shows in-frame clones only, minus some. The sample holds under 150,000 clones; around 81% are singletons and the top ten take about 0.7%. Trimming took off 2 bases at V and 2 bases at J, with 10 bases between the two ends. Germline assignment: CDR1 SGHRS and CDR2 YFSETQ. CDR3 size: 15 residues. This chain uses TRBV5-1 with TRBJ2-2; D perhaps matches TRBD2 (6 bases). The sequence was obtained from a man between 18 and 29 years old in good health and CMV-seronegative. Sequences were obtained from PBMCs. The CDR3 DNA reads as TGCGCCAGCAGCTTAGGGGAGGATAACACCGGGGAGCTGTTTTTT. It codes for CASSLGEDNTGELFF.